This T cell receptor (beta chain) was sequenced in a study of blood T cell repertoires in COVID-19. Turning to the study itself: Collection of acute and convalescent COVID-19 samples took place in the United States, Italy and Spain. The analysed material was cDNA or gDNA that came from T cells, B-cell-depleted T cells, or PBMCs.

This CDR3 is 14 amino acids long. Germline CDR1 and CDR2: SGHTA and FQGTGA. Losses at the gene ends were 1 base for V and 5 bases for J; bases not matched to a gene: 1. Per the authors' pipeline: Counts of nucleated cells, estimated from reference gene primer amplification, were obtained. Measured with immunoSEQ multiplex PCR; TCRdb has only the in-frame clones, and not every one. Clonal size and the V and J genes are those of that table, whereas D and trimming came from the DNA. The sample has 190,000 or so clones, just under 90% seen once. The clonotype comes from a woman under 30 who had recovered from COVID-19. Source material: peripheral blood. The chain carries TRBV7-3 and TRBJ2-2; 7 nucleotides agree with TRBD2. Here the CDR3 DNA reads TGTGCCAGCAGCTTAAACGGGAGGACCGGGGAGCTGTTTTTT. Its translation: CASSLNGRTGELFF.